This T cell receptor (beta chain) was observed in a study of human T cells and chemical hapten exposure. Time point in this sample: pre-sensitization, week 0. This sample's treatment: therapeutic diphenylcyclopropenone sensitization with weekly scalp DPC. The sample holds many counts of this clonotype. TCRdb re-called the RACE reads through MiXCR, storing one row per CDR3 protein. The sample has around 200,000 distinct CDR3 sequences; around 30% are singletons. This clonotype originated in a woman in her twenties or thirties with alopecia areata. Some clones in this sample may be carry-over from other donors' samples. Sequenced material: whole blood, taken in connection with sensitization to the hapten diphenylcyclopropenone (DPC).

CDR3 sequence reads: CSVAQGLGEQYF. In DNA form, the CDR3 reads TGCAGCGTTGCGCAGGGACTAGGAGAGCAGTACTTC. The gene calls are TRBV29-1 and TRBJ2-7, with TRBD2 matching 8 bases. Per the germline V gene, CDR1 is SQVTM and CDR2 is ANQGSEA. V lost 4 bases to trimming and J lost 7 bases; unmatched junction nucleotides: 6. The CDR3 extends over 12 amino acids.